This TCR beta chain is drawn from a study of T-cell reconstitution after alpha-beta-depleted transplantation in children. General study points: Several patients had high TCRbeta diversity at day 60; it came from surviving recipient T cells and thymic progenitors. As was reported, about two months after transplant, alpha-beta T cells came from several hundred expanded graft clones. By one year post-transplant, T-cell counts and diversity largely arose from T cells that were newly produced.

The authors prepared the TCRbeta library with unique molecular identifiers. TCRdb fed the PCR reads into MiXCR, producing one record per CDR3 protein. The data show some 840,000 distinct CDR3 sequences, roughly 16% seen once. The germline gives CDR1 SGHTA, CDR2 FQGTGA. Germline trimming cut 2 bases from V and 5 bases from J; bases unmatched to any gene: 8. The CDR3 spans 16 residues. This clonotype was observed at least ten times. What it recognizes is unknown. The rearrangement uses TRBV7-3 and TRBJ2-1; 8 nucleotides agree with TRBD2. The sequence was collected from a male patient between 10 and 17 years old who had a stem cell transplant for acute lymphoblastic leukemia, so the T cells may come from the graft donor. Material: PBMCs, mostly from graft donor cells, obtained 360 days after TCRalphabeta/CD19-depleted stem cell transplant. CDR3 sequence: CASSLLSGRAHNEQFF. In DNA form, the CDR3 reads TGTGCCAGCAGCTTATTATCCGGGAGGGCCCACAATGAGCAGTTCTTC.